These 22 T cell receptor beta chains were all obtained from the same sample, sequenced in a study of long-term antiretroviral therapy in people with HIV. Sequencing used immunoSEQ v3.0 at survey level. Repertoires were generated with immunoSEQ multiplex PCR, while TCRdb's copy carries only in-frame clones and drops some. The sample yields 35,000 to 45,000 clones, 94% seen once. The specimen was unsorted PBMCs, collected 4.1 years after starting antiretroviral therapy. These receptor sequences come from a woman aged 45-65 years with HIV.

J is TRBJ1-5 and V is TRBV19; 8 bases fit TRBD1. CDR1 LNHDA and CDR2 SQIVND come from the germline V gene (reference sequence). There are 14 residues in the CDR3. The V segment lost 8 bases and the J segment 2 bases; nucleotides outside the gene matches: 5. As DNA, the CDR3 is TGTGCCAGTCGGACAGGGCGGGGCAATCAGCCCCAGCATTTT. Translated: CASRTGRGNQPQHF.

Comments on this clone: The germline gene is not matched at one end of the junction; a read error may be the cause. V and J are TRBV6-1 and TRBJ2-6; D is uncertain. CDR1 is MNHNS and CDR2 is SASEGT in the germline V gene. The CDR3 runs to 13 residues. The chain's CDR3 is CASRESGANVLTF. The CDR3 nucleotides are TGTGCCAGCCGTGAATCTGGGGCCAACGTCCTGACTTTC.

The rearrangement links TRBV7-2 to TRBJ2-3; the match to TRBD2 covers 10 bases. Germline V gives CDR1 SGHTA, CDR2 FQGNSA. The CDR3 loop spans 16 amino acids. J gave up 4 bases and V 5 bases, and 9 bases lay outside the gene matches. The CDR3 protein is CASSTKRGGAADTQYF. In DNA, the CDR3 is TGTGCCAGCAGCACGAAGCGGGGGGGCGCCGCAGATACGCAGTATTTT.

The chain couples TRBV5-6 to TRBJ1-1; D gene ambiguous. Looked up from germline, CDR1 is SGHDT and CDR2 is YYEEEE. V was cut by 1 base and J by 2 bases, with 6 bases left in between. The CDR3 totals 13 residues. This CDR3 is CASSLITNTEAFF. The DNA for the CDR3 is TGTGCCAGCAGCTTGATTACTAACACTGAAGCTTTCTTT.

The CDR3 DNA sequence: TGTGCCAGCGGGACTAGCGATACGCAGTATTTT. It codes for CASGTSDTQYF. The chain has TRBV19 and TRBJ2-3, with 9 bases matching TRBD2. V lost 9 bases, J lost 6 bases, and 1 base stayed unmatched. This CDR3 contains 11 residues. Germline loops: CDR1 LNHDA, CDR2 SQIVND (reference sequence).

The CDR3 protein is CSVEKYGYTF. CDR3 in DNA: TGCAGCGTCGAGAAATATGGCTACACCTTC. The chain combines TRBV29-1 with TRBJ1-2, with D unclear. V lost 6 bases to trimming and J lost 5 bases, with 7 bases between them. CDR3 length: 10 residues. Germline V gene lookup returns CDR1 SQVTM and CDR2 ANQGSEA.

This clone came up once. The V gene is TRBV11-2, the J gene TRBJ2-3, with 7 bases identical to TRBD2. V gave up 4 bases and J gave up 3 bases; unmatched junction bases: 13. This CDR3 contains 17 residues. The germline V gene has CDR1 SGHAT and CDR2 FQNNGV. The CDR3 DNA reads TGTGCCAGCAGCTCCGGACGGTTTGGGGGGGTAACAGATACGCAGTATTTT. Translated, it gives CASSSGRFGGVTDTQYF.

The gene calls are TRBV5-4 and TRBJ1-1; D gene ambiguous. This CDR3 is built from 12 residues. Germline lookup yields CDR1 SGHNT and CDR2 YYREEE (reference sequence). Trimming took 4 bases from V and 5 from J, leaving 9 bases between them. The CDR3 sequence is CASSLGRTEAFF. The CDR3 DNA reads as TGTGCCAGCAGCCTGGGAAGAACTGAAGCTTTCTTT.

The chain recombines TRBV21-1 with TRBJ1-6. TRBV21-1 is a pseudogene segment. CDR3 size: 17 residues. DNA of the CDR3: TGTGCCAGCAGCAAAGCGCCGGAGAGCTCCTATAATTCACCCCTCCACTTT. As protein: CASSKAPESSYNSPLHF.

A few counts support this clone. The chain joins TRBV6-6 to TRBJ1-1, with TRBD1 identical over 7 bases. From germline, CDR1 is MNHNY and CDR2 SVGAGI (reference sequence). J lost 5 bases, V lost 2 bases, and 5 bases had no gene match. The CDR3 covers 14 residues. This CDR3 reads CASSYDRVGTEAFF. DNA for the CDR3: TGTGCCAGCAGTTACGACAGGGTGGGAACTGAAGCTTTCTTT.

This chain joins TRBV4-3 and TRBJ2-7; no reliable D call. There are 14 residues in the CDR3. CDR1 is LGHNA and CDR2 is YSLEER in the germline V gene. With 0 bases removed from V and 2 bases from J, the gap between germline ends came to 8 bases. The CDR3 DNA sequence: TGCGCCAGCAGCCAAGATCTTGCTGCCTACGAGCAGTACTTC. It specifies CASSQDLAAYEQYF.

This clone has only one observation. The chain couples TRBV4-2 to TRBJ2-7, with TRBD1 matching over 7 bases. Trimming removed 1 base from V and 2 bases from J; junction bases left unmatched: 8. CDR3 length equals 16 residues. Germline assignment: CDR1 LGHNA and CDR2 YNFKEQ. In nucleotides, the CDR3 is TGTGCCAGCAGCCAAGCTTACCGGGACAGTCCCTACGAGCAGTACTTC. Residues: CASSQAYRDSPYEQYF.

The gene calls are TRBV16 and TRBJ2-1; D ambiguous. The CDR3 sequence is 12 residues long. The V gene lost 4 bases and the J gene lost 6 bases, with 7 bases spanning the gap. Germline loops: CDR1 KGHSY, CDR2 FQNENV. CDR3 loop: CASSPNSNEQFF. In nucleotides, the CDR3 is TGTGCCAGCAGCCCTAACTCCAATGAGCAGTTCTTC. Using reference TRBV16 and TRBJ2-1 for the parts outside the CDR3, the full variable domain is GEEVAQTPKHLVRGEGQKAKLYCAPIKGHSYVFWYQQVLKNEFKFLISFQNENVFDETGMPKERFSAKCLPNSPCSLEIQATKLEDSAVYFCASSPNSNEQFFGPGTRLTVL.

V gene TRBV30 combines with J gene TRBJ2-7; tentatively, D is TRBD1 (5 bases). V was clipped by 2 bases and J by 5 bases, with 13 bases between them. Germline CDR1 is GTSNPN and CDR2 is SVGIG (reference sequence). The CDR3 spans 13 residues. CDR3 loop: CAWSPRRVHEQYF. The CDR3 region has the DNA TGTGCCTGGAGTCCCCGCAGGGTCCACGAGCAGTACTTC.

The J gene is TRBJ1-1, the V gene TRBV2; perhaps TRBD1 as D (5 bases). In germline, CDR1 is SNHLY, CDR2 FYNNEI. V was pared by 3 bases and J by 2 bases, with 10 bases between. The CDR3 sequence is 14 residues long. CDR3 region: CASSEGQINTEAFF. The DNA for the CDR3 is TGTGCCAGCAGTGAGGGGCAGATTAACACTGAAGCTTTCTTT.

The rearrangement joins TRBV10-1 to TRBJ2-1; D remains ambiguous. There are 15 residues in the CDR3. Trimming took off 1 base at V and 2 bases at J, with 9 bases between the two ends. Looked up from germline, CDR1 is WNHNN and CDR2 is SYGVQD (reference sequence). In DNA, the CDR3 is TGCGCCAGCAGTGAGTGGACCGGCCCCTACAATGAGCAGTTCTTC. It codes for CASSEWTGPYNEQFF.

This chain uses TRBV19 with TRBJ2-1; TRBD2 agrees at 10 bases. Germline V CDR1 and CDR2: LNHDA, SQIVND (reference sequence). V was clipped by 4 bases and J by 2 bases; unmatched bases: 11. The CDR3 has 18 residues. The CDR3 loop is CASSSPFLAGATYNEQFF. The DNA of the CDR3 is TGTGCCAGTAGTAGCCCCTTCCTAGCGGGGGCTACCTACAATGAGCAGTTCTTC.

The chain combines TRBV20-1 with TRBJ2-1; D is uncertain. Per the germline V gene, CDR1 is DFQATT and CDR2 is SNEGSKA (reference sequence). V was cut by 6 bases and J by 8 bases, with 11 bases left in between. This CDR3 has 11 residues. The CDR3 sequence is CSAHQLHEQFF. DNA of the CDR3: TGCAGTGCCCACCAGCTCCATGAGCAGTTCTTC.

V and J are TRBV21-1 and TRBJ1-2. TRBV21-1 is a pseudogene. This CDR3 is built from 12 residues. The CDR3 coding sequence is TGTGCCAGCAGCAAAGCAAAACCGGGCTACACCTTC. This translates into CASSKAKPGYTF.

The rearrangement joins TRBV15 to TRBJ2-5; 7 bases line up with TRBD1. The trim removed 6 bases at V and 3 bases at J, leaving 19 bases unmatched. Germline V gives CDR1 LNHNV, CDR2 YYDKDF (reference sequence). The CDR3 contains 18 residues. CDR3 DNA: TGTGCCACCAGTCCTAAGGAACAGGGGATGGGTCTCGAAGAGACCCAGTACTTC. Residues: CATSPKEQGMGLEETQYF.

This clone was observed once. This chain links TRBV12-5 with TRBJ1-1; D is undetermined. The CDR3 is 13 residues long. Trimming left V 5 bases short and J 3 bases short, with 10 bases between. Looked up from germline, CDR1 is LGHNT and CDR2 is FRNRAP. The CDR3 nucleotides read TGTGCTAGTGGTGAGAGAAGATACACTGAAGCTTTCTTT. It specifies CASGERRYTEAFF. The full variable domain, its missing parts supplied by reference TRBV12-5 and TRBJ1-1, is DARVTQTPRHKVTEMGQEVTMRCQPILGHNTVFWYRQTMMQGLELLAYFRNRAPLDDSGMPKDRFSAEMPDATLATLKIQPSEPRDSAVYFCASGERRYTEAFFGQGTRLTVV.

The CDR3 DNA follows: TGTGCCAGCAGCTTAAGGACAGGGCCCTACGAGCAGTACTTC. Its translation: CASSLRTGPYEQYF. The chain carries TRBV7-2 and TRBJ2-7; TRBD1 matches at 8 bases. CDR1 is SGHTA and CDR2 is FQGNSA in the germline V gene. Losses at the gene ends were 2 bases for V and 2 bases for J; bases not matched to a gene: 2. This CDR3 has 14 residues.